This T cell receptor (beta chain) comes out of a study of blood T cell repertoires in COVID-19 (dated by TCRdb to the early 2020s). Regarding the complete study: Samples covering the acute and convalescent phases of COVID-19 were provided by collaborators in the United States, Italy and Spain. Nearly every sample came with metadata listing a de-identified subject ID, COVID-19 status, age in years and sex. Samples were obtained from the ongoing ImmuneRACE study (first 160 participants) and from roughly 1,300 subjects provided by 6 global collaborators. The repertoires were released in a freely available public database meant as a resource for research on the immune response to SARS-CoV-2. The prospective study material was composed of cDNA or gDNA derived from T cells, B-cell-depleted T cells, or PBMCs. The dataset comprised deeply sampled blood TCRbeta repertoires from subjects exposed to, actively infected with, or recovered from COVID-19. Where HLA class I and class II types were available, the types were taken from metadata supplied by the sample provider, not from assay-based typing.

V loses 6 bases at its end and J loses 8 bases; junction bases beyond the gene matches: 4. CDR1 and CDR2, per the germline V gene, are MDHEN and SYDVKM. From the cysteine up to the phenylalanine, the CDR3 has a length of 13 residues. Of the read, only the CDR3 DNA is kept; its 39 bases are in frame from base 1. Concerning this clone: Its antigen target is currently unknown. Nothing much larger sits one base from this clone, and base qualities are not available.

The collaborating institutions used their own protocols to collect whole blood in K2EDTA tubes. For TCRbeta analysis, collaborators shipped samples in one of three forms: frozen whole blood, isolated PBMCs, or DNA extracted from either of those sample types. TCRbeta CDR3 regions were amplified from genomic DNA using the immunoSEQ Assay, a bias-controlled multiplex PCR. Per the source publication's procedure: Within the assay, amplification of reference gene primers was used to estimate how many nucleated cells each sample contained. Sequence reads were collapsed and filtered to measure the absolute abundance of every unique TCRbeta CDR3 rearrangement. Productive Simpson clonality was computed per sample as the square root of Simpson's diversity index over productive rearrangements. TCRdb took over this immuneACCESS table, retaining in-frame rearrangements with V and J assigned. Such tables are incomplete; in checked studies, under half of the missing clones stem from an unresolved V gene, and the remainder is unexplained. V and J calls plus clone size are reproduced from that table; the DNA served to infer D and trimming. For this sample the table gives more than 95,000 clones, of which 85% were detected only once. Jointly, the top ten make up 27% of the sample.

Broader findings and caveats from the paper: Clinical and demographic metadata were provided uncurated, with the amount varying by source and participant.

The chain is assembled from TRBV28 and TRBJ1-6, and 7 junction bases match TRBD1. This receptor was obtained from an elderly woman with acute or convalescent COVID-19. The source material was peripheral blood. The sequence in DNA is TGTGCCAGCAGGAGACAGGGTTATTCACCCCTCCACTTT. It translates to CASRRQGYSPLHF.